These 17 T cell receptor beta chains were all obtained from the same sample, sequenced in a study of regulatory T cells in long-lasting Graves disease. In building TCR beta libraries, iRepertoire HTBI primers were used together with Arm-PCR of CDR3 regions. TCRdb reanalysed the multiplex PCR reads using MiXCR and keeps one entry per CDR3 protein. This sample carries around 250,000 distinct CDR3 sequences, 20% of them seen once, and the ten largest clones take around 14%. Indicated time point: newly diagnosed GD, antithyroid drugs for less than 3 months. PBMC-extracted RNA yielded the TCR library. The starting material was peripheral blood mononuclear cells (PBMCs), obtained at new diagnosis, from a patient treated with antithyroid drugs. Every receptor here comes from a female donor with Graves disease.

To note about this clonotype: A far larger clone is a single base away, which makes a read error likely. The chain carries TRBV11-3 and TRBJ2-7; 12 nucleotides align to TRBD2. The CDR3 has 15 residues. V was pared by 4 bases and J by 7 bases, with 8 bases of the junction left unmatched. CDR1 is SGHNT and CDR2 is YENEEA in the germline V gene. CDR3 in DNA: TGTGCCAGCAGCTCCCGGACTAGCGGGGTAGGGGAGCAGTACTTC. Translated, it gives CASSSRTSGVGEQYF. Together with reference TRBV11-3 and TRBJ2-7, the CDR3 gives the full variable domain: EAGVVQSPRYKIIEKKQPVAFWCNPISGHNTLYWYLQNLGQGPELLIRYENEEAVDDSQLPKDRFSAERLKGVDSTLKIQPAELGDSAVYLCASSSRTSGVGEQYFGPGTRLTVT.

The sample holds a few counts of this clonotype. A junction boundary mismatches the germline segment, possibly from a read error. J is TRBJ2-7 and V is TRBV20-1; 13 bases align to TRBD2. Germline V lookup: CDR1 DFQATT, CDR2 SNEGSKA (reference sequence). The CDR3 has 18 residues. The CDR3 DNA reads TGCAGTGCTAGAGCTTACACAAGTACTAGCGGGGGGGGACACGAGCAGCACTTC. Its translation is CSARAYTSTSGGGHEQHF.

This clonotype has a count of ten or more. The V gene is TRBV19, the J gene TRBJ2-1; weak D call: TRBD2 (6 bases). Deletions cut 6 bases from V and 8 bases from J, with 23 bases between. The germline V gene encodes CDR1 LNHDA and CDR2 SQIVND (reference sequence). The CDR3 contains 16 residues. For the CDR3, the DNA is TGTGCCAGTAGCTCCACCGGGACTCACCTGGGCGATGAGCAGTTCTTC. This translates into CASSSTGTHLGDEQFF.

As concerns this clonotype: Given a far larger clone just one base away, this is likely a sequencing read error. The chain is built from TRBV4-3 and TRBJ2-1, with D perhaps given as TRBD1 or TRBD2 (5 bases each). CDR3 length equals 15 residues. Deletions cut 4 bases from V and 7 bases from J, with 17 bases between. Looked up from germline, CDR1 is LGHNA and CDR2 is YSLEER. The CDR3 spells CASSPLLYEGNEQFF. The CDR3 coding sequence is TGCGCCAGCAGCCCTCTTCTGTACGAGGGGAATGAGCAGTTCTTC.

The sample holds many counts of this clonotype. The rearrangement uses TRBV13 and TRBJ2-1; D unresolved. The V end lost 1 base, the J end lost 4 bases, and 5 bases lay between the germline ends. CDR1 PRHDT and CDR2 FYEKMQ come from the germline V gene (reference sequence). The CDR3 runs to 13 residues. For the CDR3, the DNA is TGTGCCAGCAGCTTAGAACTTTACAATGAGCAGTTCTTC. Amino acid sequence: CASSLELYNEQFF.

The CDR3 region has the DNA TGTGCCAGCAGCCAGGGGACAGTCGTCGTTCCCCTCCACTTT. Translation gives CASSQGTVVVPLHF. This chain links TRBV3-1 with TRBJ1-6, with 7 bases aligning to TRBD1. The J segment lost 13 bases and the V segment lost 3 bases, leaving 9 bases of the junction unmatched. Germline values: CDR1 LGHDT, CDR2 YNNKEL (reference sequence). This CDR3 is built from 14 residues.

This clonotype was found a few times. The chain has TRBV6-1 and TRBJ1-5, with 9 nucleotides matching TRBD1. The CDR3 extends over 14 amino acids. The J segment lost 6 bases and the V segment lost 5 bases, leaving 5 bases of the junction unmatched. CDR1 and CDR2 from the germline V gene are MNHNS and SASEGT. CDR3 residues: CASSPTGGIQPQHF. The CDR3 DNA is TGTGCCAGCAGTCCTACAGGGGGCATTCAGCCCCAGCATTTT.

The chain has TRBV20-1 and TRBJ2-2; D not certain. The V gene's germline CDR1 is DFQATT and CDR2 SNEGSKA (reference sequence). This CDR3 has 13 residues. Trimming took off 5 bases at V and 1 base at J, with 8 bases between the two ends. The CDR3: CSAYRQNTGELFF. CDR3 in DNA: TGCAGTGCTTACCGACAGAACACCGGGGAGCTGTTTTTT.

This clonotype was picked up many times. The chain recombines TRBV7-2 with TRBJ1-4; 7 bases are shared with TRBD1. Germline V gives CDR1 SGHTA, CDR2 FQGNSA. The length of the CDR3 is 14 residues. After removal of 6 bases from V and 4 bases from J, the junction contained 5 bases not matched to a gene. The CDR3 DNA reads TGTGCCAGCAGATTGACAGGGCTTAATGAAAAACTGTTTTTT. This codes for CASRLTGLNEKLFF.

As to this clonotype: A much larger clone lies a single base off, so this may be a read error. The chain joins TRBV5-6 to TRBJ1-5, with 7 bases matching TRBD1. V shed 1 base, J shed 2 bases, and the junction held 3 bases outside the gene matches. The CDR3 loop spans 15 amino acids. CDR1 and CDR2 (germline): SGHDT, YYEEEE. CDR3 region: CASSLTGARNQPQHF. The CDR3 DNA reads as TGTGCCAGCAGCTTGACAGGGGCGCGCAATCAGCCCCAGCATTTT.

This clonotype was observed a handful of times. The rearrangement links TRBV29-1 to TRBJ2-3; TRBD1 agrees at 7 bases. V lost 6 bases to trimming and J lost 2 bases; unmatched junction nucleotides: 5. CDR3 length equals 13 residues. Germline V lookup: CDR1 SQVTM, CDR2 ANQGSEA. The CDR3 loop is CSVDRAVTDTQYF. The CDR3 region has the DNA TGCAGCGTCGACAGGGCTGTCACAGATACGCAGTATTTT.

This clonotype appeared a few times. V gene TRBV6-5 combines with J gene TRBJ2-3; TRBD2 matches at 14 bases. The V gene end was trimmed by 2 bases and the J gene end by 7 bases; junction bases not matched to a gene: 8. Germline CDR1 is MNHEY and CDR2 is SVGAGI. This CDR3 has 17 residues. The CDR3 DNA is TGTGCCAGCAGTTACCTACCGACTAGCGGGGGGGTGAATACGCAGTATTTT. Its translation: CASSYLPTSGGVNTQYF.

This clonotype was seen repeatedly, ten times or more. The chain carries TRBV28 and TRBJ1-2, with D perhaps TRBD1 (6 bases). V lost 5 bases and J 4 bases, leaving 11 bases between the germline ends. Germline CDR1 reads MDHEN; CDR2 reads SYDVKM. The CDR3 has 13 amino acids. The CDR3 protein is CASSRDMGYGYTF. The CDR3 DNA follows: TGTGCCAGCAGTCGGGACATGGGCTATGGCTACACCTTC.

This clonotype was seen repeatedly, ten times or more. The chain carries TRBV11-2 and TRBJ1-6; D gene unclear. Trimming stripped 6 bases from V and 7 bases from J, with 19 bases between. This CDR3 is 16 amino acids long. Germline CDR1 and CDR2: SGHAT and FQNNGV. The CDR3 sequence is CASSPTEVGINSPLHF. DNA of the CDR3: TGTGCCAGCAGTCCGACTGAGGTCGGGATAAATTCACCCCTCCACTTT.

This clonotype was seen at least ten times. This CDR3 reads CASSETGNPQPQHF. Written as DNA, the CDR3 is TGTGCCAGCAGCGAAACAGGTAACCCTCAGCCCCAGCATTTT. The chain combines TRBV9 with TRBJ1-5, with a weak D call TRBD1 (5 bases). Germline assignment: CDR1 SGDLS and CDR2 YYNGEE. V lost 3 bases, J lost 6 bases, and 13 bases lay in between. CDR3 length: 14 amino acids. The whole variable domain, remainder taken from reference TRBV9 and TRBJ1-5, is DSGVTQTPKHLITATGQRVTLRCSPRSGDLSVYWYQQSLDQGLQFLIQYYNGEERAKGNILERFSAQQFPDLHSELNLSSLELGDSALYFCASSETGNPQPQHFGDGTRLSIL.

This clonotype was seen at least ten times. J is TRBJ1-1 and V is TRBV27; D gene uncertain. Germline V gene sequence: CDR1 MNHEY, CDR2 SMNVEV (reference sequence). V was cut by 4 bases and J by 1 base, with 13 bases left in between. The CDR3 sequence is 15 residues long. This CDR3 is CASSSDPGGNTEAFF. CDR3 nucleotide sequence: TGTGCCAGCAGTTCGGACCCTGGAGGGAACACTGAAGCTTTCTTT.

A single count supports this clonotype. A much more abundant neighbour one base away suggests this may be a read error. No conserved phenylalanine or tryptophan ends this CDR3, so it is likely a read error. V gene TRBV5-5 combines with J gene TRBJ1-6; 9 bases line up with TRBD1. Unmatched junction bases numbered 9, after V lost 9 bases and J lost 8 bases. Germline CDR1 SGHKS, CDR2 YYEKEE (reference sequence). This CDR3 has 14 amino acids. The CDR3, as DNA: TGTGCCATCAGGTCCCGGGACAGGGATTCACCCCTCCACTCT. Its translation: CAIRSRDRDSPLHS.